This T cell receptor (beta chain) derives from a study of T cell responses to AZD1222 COVID-19 vaccine. Across the whole study: Whether given at about 4 or about 12 weeks, second doses were pooled.

Sequenced by immunoSEQ multiplex PCR; TCRdb stores in-frame clones only, minus some. The table has 110,000 to 150,000 clones, 70% to 90% seen once. Study-level points and caveats: Females made up more of the donors, who were largely white British, and clonal diversity may have come out too low. Spike-specific TCRs gained breadth and depth after people received two AZD1222 doses. Mapped onto spike, vaccine-associated CD4 TCRs spanned it and were dominant at 160-218 and 743-854.

About this clone itself: Its target is unknown.

The source material was peripheral blood, sampled on day 0 of AZD1222 vaccination. The sequence was obtained from an adult in good health.

CDR3: CASSLGPREGVPLHF. For the CDR3, the DNA is TGCGCCAGCAGCTTGGGACCAAGGGAGGGGGTACCCCTCCACTTT. The chain combines TRBV5-1 with TRBJ1-6; tentatively, D is TRBD1 (6 bases). The germline V gene encodes CDR1 SGHRS and CDR2 YFSETQ. The V end lost 0 bases, the J end lost 12 bases, and 16 bases lay between the germline ends. The CDR3 runs to 15 residues.